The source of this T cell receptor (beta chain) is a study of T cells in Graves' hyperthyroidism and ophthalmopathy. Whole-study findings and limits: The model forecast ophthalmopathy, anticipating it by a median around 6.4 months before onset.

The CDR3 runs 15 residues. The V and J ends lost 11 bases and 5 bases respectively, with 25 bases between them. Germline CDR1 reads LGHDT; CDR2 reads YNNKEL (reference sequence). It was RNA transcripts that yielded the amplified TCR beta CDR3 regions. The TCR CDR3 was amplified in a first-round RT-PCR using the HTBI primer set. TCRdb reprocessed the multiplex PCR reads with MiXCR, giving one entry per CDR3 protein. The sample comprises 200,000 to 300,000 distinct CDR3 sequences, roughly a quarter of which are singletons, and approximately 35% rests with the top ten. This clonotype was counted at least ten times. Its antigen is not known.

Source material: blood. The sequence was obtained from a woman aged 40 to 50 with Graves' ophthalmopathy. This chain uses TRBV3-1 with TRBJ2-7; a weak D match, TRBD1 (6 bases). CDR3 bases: TGTGCCGCCGGCCAGGGGAGAAGACTTTGGGACGAGCAGTACTTC. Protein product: CAAGQGRRLWDEQYF.